Listed here are 25 T cell receptor beta chains from one sample, sequenced in a study of T cell repertoires in cytomegalovirus infection. These receptors' targets are unknown. TCRdb redid the calling of the reads with MiXCR, one entry per CDR3 protein. Of roughly 68,000 distinct CDR3 sequences listed, around 20% are singletons. This sample comprised CD8+ T cells from cultured PBMCs, obtained from culture after CMV antigen stimulation. Receptors were obtained from a human donor in good health (CMV status not recorded). Some clones in this sample may be carry-over from other donors' samples.

This chain joins TRBV6-5 and TRBJ2-3; D possibly corresponds to TRBD2 (6 bases). V was shortened by 0 bases and J by 8 bases, with 18 bases between the two germline ends. The CDR3 runs 16 residues. CDR1 MNHEY and CDR2 SVGAGI come from the germline V gene. The CDR3 is CASSYSSGVKRGTQYF. The CDR3 DNA sequence: TGTGCCAGCAGTTACTCGTCGGGGGTGAAACGCGGTACGCAGTATTTT.

The chain links TRBV27 to TRBJ1-2, with D possibly TRBD1 on 5 matching bases. Trimming took off 6 bases at V and 0 bases at J, with 17 bases between the two ends. The V gene's germline CDR1 is MNHEY and CDR2 SMNVEV (reference sequence). The CDR3 runs 16 residues. CDR3 bases: TGTGCCAGCAGCCGCCTAACAGGACGTCCTAACTATGGCTACACCTTC. Its protein is CASSRLTGRPNYGYTF.

The chain has TRBV7-2 and TRBJ1-3, with D hard to call. V was trimmed by 0 bases and J by 0 bases, leaving 9 bases between them. The CDR3 is made up of 16 amino acids. Germline CDR1 SGHTA, CDR2 FQGNSA. The CDR3 DNA sequence: TGTGCCAGCAGCTTAGCGAGAGCGGGCTCTGGAAACACCATATATTTT. Its protein product is CASSLARAGSGNTIYF.

The sample holds a few counts of this clonotype. CDR3 sequence reads: CASSLPGQGILRANVLTF. The CDR3 DNA is TGTGCCAGCAGCTTGCCGGGACAGGGGATTTTAAGGGCCAACGTCCTGACTTTC. The rearrangement uses TRBV7-9 and TRBJ2-6; 10 bases match TRBD1. The CDR3 is made up of 18 amino acids. V was clipped by 3 bases and J by 5 bases; unmatched bases: 10. Germline-derived CDR1 and CDR2 are SEHNR and FQNEAQ (reference sequence). The whole variable domain, filled in from reference TRBV7-9 and TRBJ2-6, reads DTGVSQNPRHKITKRGQNVTFRCDPISEHNRLYWYRQTLGQGPEFLTYFQNEAQLEKSRLLSDRFSAERPKGSFSTLEIQRTEQGDSAMYLCASSLPGQGILRANVLTFGAGSRLTVL.

This clonotype came up a few times. The chain links TRBV20-1 to TRBJ2-5, with TRBD2 matching 9 bases. The ends lost 0 bases at V and 3 bases at J; junction bases unmatched: 5. The germline gives CDR1 DFQATT, CDR2 SNEGSKA (reference sequence). This CDR3 comprises 15 residues. DNA of the CDR3: TGCAGTGCTAGAGATGGGACTAGCACTGAAGAGACCCAGTACTTC. Amino acid sequence: CSARDGTSTEETQYF.

The gene calls are TRBV6-2 or TRBV6-3 and TRBJ1-1; D call uncertain. Germline CDR1 MNHEY, CDR2 SVGEGT. V gave up 2 bases and J gave up 8 bases, with 9 bases separating them. This CDR3 is 12 amino acids long. The CDR3 nucleotides are TGTGCCAGCAGTTACGCTGCTGCGGAAGCTTTCTTT. This encodes CASSYAAAEAFF.

This clonotype appeared a few times. The chain joins TRBV6-6 to TRBJ2-7; possibly TRBD1 for D (6 bases). This CDR3 is 15 amino acids long. Germline CDR1 MNHNY, CDR2 SVGAGI (reference sequence). Between the trimmed V and J ends, which lost 6 bases and 3 bases, there was a span of 18 bases. CDR3 loop: CASSWEAGTSYEQYF. The CDR3 region has the DNA TGTGCCAGCAGCTGGGAAGCCGGGACAAGCTACGAGCAGTACTTC.

This clonotype was seen only a few times. The rearrangement uses TRBV5-3 and TRBJ1-1, with D possibly being TRBD1 (6 bases). TRBV5-3 is an open reading frame whose function is uncertain. Trimming took off 7 bases at V and 0 bases at J, with 19 bases between the two ends. This CDR3 spans 16 amino acids. The CDR3 DNA is TGTGCCAGAGGCCCCTTGGACAGCACCATGAACACTGAAGCTTTCTTT. This translates into CARGPLDSTMNTEAFF.

This clonotype was recorded a few times. This chain joins TRBV9 and TRBJ1-2; 7 bases are a match to TRBD1. Trimming at V came to 0 bases and at J to 8 bases, leaving 7 bases not matched to a gene. The CDR3 consists of 14 residues. The germline CDR1 and CDR2 sequences are SGDLS and YYNGEE. The CDR3 bases are TGTGCCAGCAGCGTAGGGGAAGGGGGCTACGGCTACACCTTC. Translating gives CASSVGEGGYGYTF.

The gene calls are TRBV14 and TRBJ1-2; D is perhaps TRBD1 (6 bases). Germline CDR1 reads SGHDN; CDR2 reads FVKESK. Trimming pared 0 bases from V and 1 base from J, leaving 33 bases between. The CDR3 loop spans 23 amino acids. The CDR3 DNA sequence: TGTGCCAGCAGCCAAGATTTAGCATCGGGACATAACCCACCGTCCAACCATAACTATGGCTACACCTTC. This codes for CASSQDLASGHNPPSNHNYGYTF.

V gene TRBV12-3 or TRBV12-4 combines with J gene TRBJ2-7; 11 bases match TRBD1. The CDR3 is made up of 16 amino acids. J lost 4 bases, V lost 5 bases, and 10 bases had no gene match. The CDR3 DNA sequence: TGTGCCAGCAGTAGGGCCCGGACAGGGGGCTTATACGAGCAGTACTTC. Protein: CASSRARTGGLYEQYF.

This chain joins TRBV4-1 and TRBJ1-2, with D unclear. Trimming removed 4 bases at V and 2 bases at J, with 14 bases between. Germline-derived CDR1 and CDR2 are MGHRA and YSYEKL. This CDR3 comprises 15 residues. CDR3 in amino acids: CASSPSEWGNYGYTF. The CDR3 coding sequence is TGCGCCAGCAGCCCCTCGGAGTGGGGAAACTATGGCTACACCTTC.

The chain recombines TRBV4-1 with TRBJ1-2; 7 positions match TRBD1. The germline CDR1 and CDR2 sequences are MGHRA and YSYEKL. Unmatched junction bases numbered 3, after V lost 0 bases and J lost 2 bases. The CDR3 consists of 15 residues. CDR3 region: CASSQEDRPNYGYTF. CDR3 nucleotides: TGCGCCAGCAGCCAAGAGGACAGGCCAAACTATGGCTACACCTTC.

CDR3 in amino acids: CASSVGSLGRGDDEQFF. In DNA form, the CDR3 reads TGTGCCAGCAGCGTAGGAAGTTTGGGACGGGGTGACGATGAGCAGTTCTTC. The V call is TRBV9, the J call TRBJ2-1; D is perhaps TRBD1 or TRBD2 (5 bases each). Germline V gene sequence: CDR1 SGDLS, CDR2 YYNGEE. The CDR3 has 17 residues. V was shortened by 0 bases and J by 8 bases, with 21 bases between the two germline ends.

This clonotype has more than one count but fewer than ten. CDR3 protein: CASSLEASGGFYNEQFF. The DNA for the CDR3 is TGTGCCAGCAGTTTAGAGGCTAGCGGGGGCTTCTACAATGAGCAGTTCTTC. V and J are TRBV27 and TRBJ2-1; 10 bases line up with TRBD2. This CDR3 region has 17 residues. Germline V gives CDR1 MNHEY, CDR2 SMNVEV (reference sequence). V trimming: 2 bases; J trimming: 3 bases; junction bases outside the gene matches: 7.

This clonotype was seen only a few times. The chain combines TRBV6-1 with TRBJ1-5; 8 bases are shared with TRBD1. V shed 3 bases, J shed 7 bases, and the junction held 5 bases outside the gene matches. Germline values: CDR1 MNHNS, CDR2 SASEGT. This CDR3 has 14 amino acids. CDR3 sequence (DNA): TGTGCCAGCAGTGAGGACAGGGCGGAGCAGCCCCAGCATTTT. Protein: CASSEDRAEQPQHF.

The chain is built from TRBV4-3 and TRBJ1-4, with D possibly TRBD1 on 5 matching bases. Trimming left V 4 bases short and J 0 bases short, with 21 bases between. Per germline, CDR1 LGHNA and CDR2 YSLEER. There are 19 residues in the CDR3. The CDR3 is CASSRKPPGRIATNEKLFF. DNA for the CDR3: TGCGCCAGCAGCCGGAAACCTCCGGGACGGATTGCAACTAATGAAAAACTGTTTTTT.

The chain employs TRBV7-2 and TRBJ2-7; a possible D gene is TRBD1 (6 bases). V gave up 5 bases and J gave up 7 bases, with 15 bases separating them. The CDR3 spans 13 residues. CDR1 is SGHTA, CDR2 FQGNSA, per germline. CDR3 in DNA: TGTGCCAGCAGCCTGAACAGGGTGTGGGAGCAGTACTTC. It translates to CASSLNRVWEQYF.

This clonotype was detected only a few times. The chain employs TRBV9 and TRBJ2-2; no reliable D call. The V gene's germline CDR1 is SGDLS and CDR2 YYNGEE. This CDR3 has 13 amino acids. Trimming left V 3 bases short and J 8 bases short, with 11 bases between. The CDR3 nucleotides are TGTGCCAGCAGCGCAGGTCCAACTGGGGAGCTGTTTTTT. It codes for CASSAGPTGELFF.

The gene calls are TRBV11-2 and TRBJ1-4; 7 nucleotides align to TRBD1. V shed 1 base, J shed 0 bases, and the junction held 5 bases outside the gene matches. Germline CDR1 reads SGHAT; CDR2 reads FQNNGV. This CDR3 spans 17 amino acids. CDR3 DNA: TGTGCCAGCAGCTTAGGACAGGGCCCGCCAACTAATGAAAAACTGTTTTTT. Encoded protein: CASSLGQGPPTNEKLFF.

At least ten counts were recorded for this clonotype. CDR3 sequence: CASSLGRVGYGYTF. The CDR3 DNA reads as TGTGCCAGCAGCTTAGGGCGGGTGGGGTATGGCTACACCTTC. V and J are TRBV7-2 and TRBJ1-2; D gene uncertain. Trimming shortened V by 1 base and J by 5 bases, and 11 bases separated the two germline ends. The CDR3 spans 14 residues. Per germline, CDR1 SGHTA and CDR2 FQGNSA.

The rearrangement uses TRBV7-9 and TRBJ1-4; 9 bases line up with TRBD1. Germline V lookup: CDR1 SEHNR, CDR2 FQNEAQ (reference sequence). CDR3 length equals 16 residues. V dropped 5 bases and J dropped 8; count of bases not matched to a gene: 12. The chain's CDR3 is CASSTFNRGPGEKLFF. The DNA of the CDR3 is TGTGCCAGCAGCACCTTTAACAGGGGGCCAGGCGAAAAACTGTTTTTT.

The rearrangement links TRBV10-3 to TRBJ2-7; 7 bases fit TRBD1. J lost 0 bases, V lost 9 bases, and 2 bases had no gene match. The CDR3 runs 12 residues. Germline V gene lookup returns CDR1 ENHRY and CDR2 SYGVKD. The CDR3 protein is CAMGQSSYEQYF. Written as DNA, the CDR3 is TGTGCCATGGGACAGAGCTCCTACGAGCAGTACTTC.

CDR3 sequence: CASSPHLLGSSGANVLTF. The CDR3, as DNA: TGTGCCAGCAGCCCTCACTTATTAGGCAGCTCTGGGGCCAACGTCCTGACTTTC. The genes are TRBV7-2 and TRBJ2-6; D unresolved. Germline CDR1 is SGHTA and CDR2 is FQGNSA. Trimming removed 5 bases at V and 0 bases at J, with 17 bases between. The CDR3 spans 18 residues.

The chain has TRBV7-9 and TRBJ2-3, with D unresolved. The germline V and J ends were trimmed by 0 bases and 2 bases, with 12 bases remaining between them. CDR3 length equals 16 residues. From germline, CDR1 is SEHNR and CDR2 FQNEAQ (reference sequence). In DNA form, the CDR3 reads TGTGCCAGCAGCTTAGCTGGCAGTGGTAACACAGATACGCAGTATTTT. Residues: CASSLAGSGNTDTQYF.